A selection of T cell receptor beta chains follows, all from one sample in a study of blood T cell repertoires in COVID-19. Sequencing used immunoSEQ multiplex PCR; TCRdb keeps in-frame clones, though not all of them. The sample lists more than 200,000 clones; less than 85% were seen once. The specimen sequenced was PBMCs or T cells enriched from blood (not recorded which). These receptors all stem from a man in his sixties who had recovered from COVID-19. Both conserved end residues are part of each CDR3. A D gene is named only where the DNA matches it firmly. The size field is filled for only some rows; it gives once, few, many or a size class.

v_call	clone_size	j_call	d_call	cdr3_nt	cdr3_aa
TRBV9	NA	TRBJ2-7	TRBD2	TGTGCCAGCAGCGTAGAGGGGGCTAGCGGGGTGTCTACCTACGAGCAGTACTTC	CASSVEGASGVSTYEQYF
TRBV7-9	NA	TRBJ1-2	TRBD1	TGTGCCAGCAGCTTAGCCCGGGACAGCCCTCTTATGGGCTACACCTTC	CASSLARDSPLMGYTF
TRBV2	NA	TRBJ1-1	NA	TGTGCCAGCAGTGTAGCCAGTGTGAACACTGAAGCTTTCTTT	CASSVASVNTEAFF
TRBV30	NA	TRBJ1-2	TRBD1	TGTGCCTGGAGAATATCAGGGGGCTCTGGCTACACCTTC	CAWRISGGSGYTF
TRBV18	NA	TRBJ2-7	TRBD1	TGTGCCAGCTCACCACAGACAGGGGTAGCGTCCTACGAGCAGTACTTC	CASSPQTGVASYEQYF
TRBV14	once	TRBJ1-2	TRBD1	TGTGCCAGCAGCCAAGTAACAGGGGACTATGGCTACACCTTC	CASSQVTGDYGYTF
TRBV3-1/TRBV3-2	NA	TRBJ1-3	NA	TGTGCCAGCAGCCAAGATCAAGGGAGGGGAAACACCATATATTTT	CASSQDQGRGNTIYF
TRBV9	NA	TRBJ2-7	TRBD1	TGTGCCAGCAGCGTAGCTAAGAGACAGGGTAACTACGAGCAGTACTTC	CASSVAKRQGNYEQYF
TRBV6-2/TRBV6-3	NA	TRBJ1-2	NA	TGTGCCAGCAGTTACCACCCCTTCGGGGAGGGAAGACGCTATGGCTACACCTTC	CASSYHPFGEGRRYGYTF
TRBV7-9	NA	TRBJ1-3	NA	TGTGCCAGCAGGGGACGGGGGGGAAACACCATATATTTT	CASRGRGGNTIYF
TRBV18	NA	TRBJ1-4	NA	TGTGCCAGCTCACCAGTGCAGGAGGGTGAAAAACTGTTTTTT	CASSPVQEGEKLFF
TRBV11-3	NA	TRBJ1-5	NA	TGTGCCAGCAGCTTGGAAGGGAGTCAGCCCCAGCATTTT	CASSLEGSQPQHF
TRBV29-1	NA	TRBJ1-1	TRBD1	TGCAGCGTACGACAGGGAACTGAAGCTTTCTTT	CSVRQGTEAFF
TRBV2	NA	TRBJ2-3	TRBD2	TGTGCCAGCAGTGGGGGACTAGCGGATACGCAGTATTTT	CASSGGLADTQYF
TRBV19	NA	TRBJ1-5	TRBD1	TGTGCCAGTAGTACCAGCATAGGGACAGGGAGTCAGCCCCAGCATTTT	CASSTSIGTGSQPQHF
TRBV19	NA	TRBJ1-4	NA	TGTGCCAGCACAGGGCTGGGGTTTGGGCTGTTTTTT	CASTGLGFGLFF
TRBV19	NA	TRBJ1-2	TRBD1	TGTGCCAGTAGTACGACAGGGGGCGCCAGCTATGGCTACACCTTC	CASSTTGGASYGYTF
TRBV7-9	once	TRBJ1-1	NA	TGTGCCAGCAGCTCGACTTCGAACACTGAAGCTTTCTTT	CASSSTSNTEAFF
TRBV11-3	many	TRBJ2-7	NA	TGTGCCAGCAGCTTAGGGGCAGGGGTTGCCTACGAGCAGTACTTC	CASSLGAGVAYEQYF
TRBV4-3	NA	TRBJ2-1	TRBD2	TGCGCCAGCAGCCAAGATGGCGGGACTAGCAGGGATGAGCAGTTCTTC	CASSQDGGTSRDEQFF
TRBV19	NA	TRBJ2-1	TRBD1	TGTGCCAGTAGTCTGCACAGGACAGGGGTTAGCTCCTACAATGAGCAGTTCTTC	CASSLHRTGVSSYNEQFF
TRBV10-1	NA	TRBJ2-1	NA	TGCGCCAGCAGTGAGCCCCGGGACACCCAAAGACATGAGCAGTTCTTC	CASSEPRDTQRHEQFF
TRBV12-3/TRBV12-4	NA	TRBJ2-1	TRBD1	TGTGCCAGCAAAGGACAGGGGGCCAATGAGCAGTTCTTC	CASKGQGANEQFF
TRBV27	NA	TRBJ1-2	TRBD1	TGTGCCAGCAGTTTTTCCGCGACAGGGTCCCTGGGCTACACCTTC	CASSFSATGSLGYTF
TRBV6-1	NA	TRBJ1-5	TRBD1	TGTGCCAGCAGTGAAAGGGGGCAGGGTGAGAGGCGGCGTCAGCCCCAGCATTTT	CASSERGQGERRRQPQHF
TRBV18	NA	TRBJ1-1	NA	TGTGCCAGCTCACCAGCAGAGAACACTGAAGCTTTCTTT	CASSPAENTEAFF
TRBV19	NA	TRBJ2-1	TRBD1	TGTGCCAGTAGTATGGGACAGAGCTCCTACAATGAGCAGTTCTTC	CASSMGQSSYNEQFF
TRBV11-2	NA	TRBJ1-1	TRBD1	TGTGCCAGCAGCTTAGATTTCGGGACAGCGGACACTGAAGCTTTCTTT	CASSLDFGTADTEAFF
TRBV7-9	NA	TRBJ2-3	TRBD2	TGTGCCAGCAGCTTCGGGCACAGCGGGGGGACAGATACGCAGTATTTT	CASSFGHSGGTDTQYF
TRBV5-1	NA	TRBJ2-5	NA	TGCGCCAGCAGCTTGGGACCAAGAGGGACCCAGTACTTC	CASSLGPRGTQYF
TRBV7-8	NA	TRBJ2-1	TRBD2	TGTGCCAGCAGCTTAAGGCTAGCGGGGCTCAATGAGCAGTTCTTC	CASSLRLAGLNEQFF
TRBV24-1	NA	TRBJ1-5	TRBD1	TGTGCCACCAGTGACGACAGGGGTCAGCCCCAGCATTTT	CATSDDRGQPQHF
TRBV21-1	NA	TRBJ2-5	NA	TGTGCCAGCAGCAAAGTCCAGGCCGGTGAATCCCAGTACTTC	CASSKVQAGESQYF
TRBV4-2	NA	TRBJ1-3	NA	TGTGCCAGCAGCCAAGATTACGGGGGAGTTGGAAACACCATATATTTT	CASSQDYGGVGNTIYF
TRBV5-1	NA	TRBJ2-2	TRBD1	TGCGCCAGCAGCACGGGACAGGCGAACACCGGGGAGCTGTTTTTT	CASSTGQANTGELFF
TRBV5-1	few	TRBJ2-5	TRBD2	TGCGCCAGCAGCTTCCGGAATAGCGGGGGGTTTCAGGAGACCCAGTACTTC	CASSFRNSGGFQETQYF
TRBV5-1	once	TRBJ1-6	TRBD1	TGCGCCAGCAGCTTGGAGGGGGCGGATAATTCACCCCTCCACTTT	CASSLEGADNSPLHF
TRBV9	NA	TRBJ1-1	NA	TGTGCCAGCAGCCCTAATACAGGGCCCACTGAAGCTTTCTTT	CASSPNTGPTEAFF
TRBV27	NA	TRBJ2-5	TRBD2	TGTGCCAGCAGCCGAGGTAGCGGGGGGGCCGGAGAGACCCAGTACTTC	CASSRGSGGAGETQYF
TRBV28	NA	TRBJ1-2	NA	TGTGCCAGCAGCTTCCCCTGGGCAGGGTTCGAAGGCTACACCTTC	CASSFPWAGFEGYTF
TRBV18	NA	TRBJ2-5	TRBD1	TGTGCCAGCTCTCCTGGAGACAGGGGTGAGACCCAGTACTTC	CASSPGDRGETQYF
TRBV21-1	NA	TRBJ2-1	NA	TGTGCCAGCAGCAAAGATGGGGGGACCTCCTACAATGAGCAGTTCTTC	CASSKDGGTSYNEQFF
TRBV12-3/TRBV12-4	once	TRBJ2-4	TRBD1	TGTGCCAGCAGTTTAAGGACAGGGAAGGCCCAGTACTTC	CASSLRTGKAQYF
TRBV7-6	NA	TRBJ2-7	NA	TGTGCCAGCAGCTTAGCGGCCAGTGCCTACGAGCAGTACTTC	CASSLAASAYEQYF
TRBV5-1	NA	TRBJ2-2	TRBD1	TGCGCCAGCAGTTATGACAGGGGGAACACCGGGGAGCTGTTTTTT	CASSYDRGNTGELFF
TRBV7-9	NA	TRBJ2-1	NA	TGTGCCAGCAGCCTCCCCCCACTCTACAATGAGCAGTTCTTC	CASSLPPLYNEQFF
TRBV10-1	NA	TRBJ1-1	TRBD1	TGCGCCAGCCGACAGGGCCTGAACACTGAAGCTTTCTTT	CASRQGLNTEAFF
TRBV24-1	NA	TRBJ2-2	TRBD2	TGTGCCACCAGTGAAAAGCGGGGGGGCCGCACCGGGGAGCTGTTTTTT	CATSEKRGGRTGELFF
TRBV10-3	once	TRBJ2-3	NA	TGTGCCATCAGTGCGGGAGTTTCAGATACGCAGTATTTT	CAISAGVSDTQYF
TRBV19	NA	TRBJ1-4	TRBD1	TGTGCCAGTAGCGACAGGGGTGCTAATGAAAAACTGTTTTTT	CASSDRGANEKLFF
TRBV7-9	NA	TRBJ2-1	TRBD2	TGTGCCAGCAGCTTAGTTTCGGGGGGGCCACACAATGAGCAGTTCTTC	CASSLVSGGPHNEQFF